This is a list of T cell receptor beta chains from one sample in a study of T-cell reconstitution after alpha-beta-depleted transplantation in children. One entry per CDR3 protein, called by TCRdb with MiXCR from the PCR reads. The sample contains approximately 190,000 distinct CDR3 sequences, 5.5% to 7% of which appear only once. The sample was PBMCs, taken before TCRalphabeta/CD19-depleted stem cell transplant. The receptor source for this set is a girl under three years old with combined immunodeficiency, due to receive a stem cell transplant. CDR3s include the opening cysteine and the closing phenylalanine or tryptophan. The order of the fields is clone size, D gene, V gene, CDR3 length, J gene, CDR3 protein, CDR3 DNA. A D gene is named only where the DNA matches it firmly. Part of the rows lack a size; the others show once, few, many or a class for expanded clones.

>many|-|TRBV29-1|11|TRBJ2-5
CSVSDQETQYF
TGCAGCGTGTCGGACCAAGAGACCCAGTACTTC
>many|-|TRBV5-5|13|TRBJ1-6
CASSLDSNSPLHF
TGTGCCAGCAGCTTGGACAGCAATTCACCCCTCCACTTT
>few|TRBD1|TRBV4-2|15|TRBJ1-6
CASSLAGGDNSPLHF
TGTGCCAGCAGCCTTGCAGGGGGCGATAATTCACCCCTCCACTTT
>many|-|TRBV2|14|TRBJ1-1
CASREWARNTEAFF
TGTGCCAGCAGGGAGTGGGCCAGAAACACTGAAGCTTTCTTT
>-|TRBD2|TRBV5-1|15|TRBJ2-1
CACSLAGGPNNEQFF
TGCGCCTGCTCCTTAGCGGGAGGGCCAAACAATGAGCAGTTCTTC
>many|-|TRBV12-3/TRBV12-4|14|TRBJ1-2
CASSPNRNNYGYTF
TGTGCCAGCAGTCCTAACAGGAACAACTATGGCTACACCTTC
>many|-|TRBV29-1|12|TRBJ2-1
CSVPSSYNEQFF
TGCAGCGTCCCGAGCTCCTACAATGAGCAGTTCTTC
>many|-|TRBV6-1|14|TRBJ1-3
CASSPMTVGNTIYF
TGTGCCAGCTCCCCCATGACCGTCGGAAACACCATATATTTT
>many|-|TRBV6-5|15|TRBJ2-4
CASSHWILAKNIQYF
TGTGCCAGCAGTCACTGGATTTTAGCCAAAAACATTCAGTACTTC
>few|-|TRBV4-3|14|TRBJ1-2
CASSQGGRLYGYTF
TGCGCCAGCAGCCAAGGTGGCAGGTTATATGGCTACACCTTC
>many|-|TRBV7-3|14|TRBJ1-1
CASSLSRDDTEAFF
TGTGCCAGCAGCTTGTCCAGGGATGACACTGAAGCTTTCTTT
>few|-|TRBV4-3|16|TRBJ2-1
CASSQMRGLSYNEQFF
TGCGCCAGCAGCCAAATGAGAGGGCTCTCCTACAATGAGCAGTTCTTC
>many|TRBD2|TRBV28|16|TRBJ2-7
CASSPGASGIAYEQYF
TGTGCCAGCAGCCCCGGGGCTAGCGGGATTGCGTACGAGCAGTACTTC
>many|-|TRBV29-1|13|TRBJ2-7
CSVFLGPDYEQYF
TGCAGCGTTTTCTTAGGACCGGACTACGAGCAGTACTTC
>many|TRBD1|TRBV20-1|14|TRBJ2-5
CSAATGTIQETQYF
TGCAGTGCCGCGACAGGGACGATCCAAGAGACCCAGTACTTC
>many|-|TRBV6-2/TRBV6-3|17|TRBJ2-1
CASSYSFWYGRYNEQFF
TGTGCCAGCAGTTACTCGTTCTGGTACGGGAGATACAATGAGCAGTTCTTC
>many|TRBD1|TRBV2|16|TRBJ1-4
CASSSQDRGRNEKLFF
TGTGCCAGCAGTTCCCAGGACAGGGGACGCAATGAAAAACTGTTTTTT
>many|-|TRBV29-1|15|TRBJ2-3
CSVLRGEGATDTQYF
TGCAGCGTCCTAAGGGGGGAGGGAGCCACAGATACGCAGTATTTT
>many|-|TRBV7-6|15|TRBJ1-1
CASSPRPGVNTEAFF
TGTGCCAGCAGCCCTCGCCCGGGGGTCAACACTGAAGCTTTCTTT
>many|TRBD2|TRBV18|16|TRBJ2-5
CASSLEAGGPQETQYF
TGTGCCAGCTCACTTGAAGCGGGAGGGCCTCAAGAGACCCAGTACTTC
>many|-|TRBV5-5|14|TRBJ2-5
CASSLSEGGETQYF
TGTGCCAGCAGCTTGTCGGAGGGGGGCGAGACCCAGTACTTC
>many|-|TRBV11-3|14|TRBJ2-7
CASSSRDTVYEQYF
TGTGCCAGCAGCAGCCGGGACACAGTCTACGAGCAGTACTTC
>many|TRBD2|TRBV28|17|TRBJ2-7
CASSLGLAIYLSYEQYF
TGTGCCAGCAGTTTAGGACTAGCTATCTATCTGTCCTACGAGCAGTACTTC
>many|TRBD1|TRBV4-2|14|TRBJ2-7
CASSQQTGDYEQYF
TGTGCCAGCAGCCAACAGACAGGGGACTACGAGCAGTACTTC
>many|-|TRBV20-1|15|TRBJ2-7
CSARVSGAITYEQYF
TGCAGTGCTAGAGTCTCAGGGGCCATTACCTACGAGCAGTACTTC
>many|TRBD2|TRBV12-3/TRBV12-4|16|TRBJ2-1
CASSKRLAGIYNEQFF
TGTGCCAGCAGTAAACGACTAGCGGGAATCTACAATGAGCAGTTCTTC
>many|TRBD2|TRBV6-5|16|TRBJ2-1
CASSYSGLAVDNEQFF
TGTGCCAGCAGTTACTCTGGGCTAGCGGTGGACAATGAGCAGTTCTTC
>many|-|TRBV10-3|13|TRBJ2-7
CAISNRSSYEQYF
TGTGCCATCAGTAACAGGAGCTCCTACGAGCAGTACTTC
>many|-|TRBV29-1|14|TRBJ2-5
CSVEELAPEETQYF
TGCAGCGTTGAAGAACTAGCACCCGAGGAGACCCAGTACTTC
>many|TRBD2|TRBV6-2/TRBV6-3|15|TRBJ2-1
CASTSSGGVYNEQFF
TGTGCCAGCACCAGTAGCGGGGGTGTCTACAATGAGCAGTTCTTC
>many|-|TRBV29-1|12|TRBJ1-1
CSVKQGSPEAFF
TGCAGCGTCAAACAGGGATCCCCTGAAGCTTTCTTT
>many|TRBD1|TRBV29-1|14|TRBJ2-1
CSADLDRGYNEQFF
TGCAGCGCCGACCTAGACAGGGGTTACAATGAGCAGTTCTTC
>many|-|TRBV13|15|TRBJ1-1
CASSDVGDLNTEAFF
TGTGCCAGCAGCGACGTGGGGGACTTGAACACTGAAGCTTTCTTT
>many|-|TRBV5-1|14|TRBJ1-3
CASRGASSGNTIYF
TGCGCCAGCAGGGGGGCGAGCTCTGGAAACACCATATATTTT
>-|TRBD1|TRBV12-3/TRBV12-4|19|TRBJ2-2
CASRLEKGTGRLNTGELFF
TGTGCCAGCAGACTAGAAAAAGGGACAGGCCGCTTGAACACCGGGGAGCTGTTTTTT
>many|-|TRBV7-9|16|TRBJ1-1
CASSPPLGGVKTEAFF
TGTGCCAGCAGCCCACCCTTGGGAGGGGTAAAGACTGAAGCTTTCTTT
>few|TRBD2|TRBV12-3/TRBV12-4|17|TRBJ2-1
CASRRPSGGAVYNEQFF
TGTGCCAGCAGAAGACCTAGCGGGGGGGCCGTCTACAATGAGCAGTTCTTC
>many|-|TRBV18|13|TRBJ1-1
CASSPQENTEAFF
TGTGCCAGCTCACCACAAGAGAACACTGAAGCTTTCTTT
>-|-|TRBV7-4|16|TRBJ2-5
CASSAQSRRGQETQYF
TGTGCCAGCAGCGCCCAATCCCGGCGTGGGCAAGAGACCCAGTACTTC
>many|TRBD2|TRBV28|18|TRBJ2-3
CASSFSGSGSGGTDTQYF
TGTGCCAGCAGCTTCTCGGGAAGCGGGAGTGGGGGCACAGATACGCAGTATTTT
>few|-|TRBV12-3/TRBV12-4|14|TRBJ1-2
CASTPGGATYGYTF
TGTGCCAGCACCCCTGGGGGAGCTACCTATGGCTACACCTTC
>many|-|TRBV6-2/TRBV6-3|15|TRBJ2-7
CASSKDWLHSYEQYF
TGTGCCAGCAGCAAGGACTGGCTCCACTCCTACGAGCAGTACTTC
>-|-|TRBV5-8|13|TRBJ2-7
CATSSLTLYEQYF
TGTGCCACCAGCTCGCTGACCTTATACGAGCAGTACTTC
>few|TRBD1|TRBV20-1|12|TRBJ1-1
CSAGTGALEAFF
TGCAGTGCTGGAACAGGGGCCCTTGAAGCTTTCTTT
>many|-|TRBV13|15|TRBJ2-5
CASSLGRGLQETQYF
TGTGCCAGCAGCTTAGGACGGGGACTTCAAGAGACCCAGTACTTC
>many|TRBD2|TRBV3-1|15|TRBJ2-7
CASSQRLAGDYEQYF
TGTGCCAGCAGCCAGCGTCTAGCGGGAGATTACGAGCAGTACTTC
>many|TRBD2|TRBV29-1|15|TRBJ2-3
CSVANNGRASDTQYF
TGCAGCGTTGCCAATAACGGGAGGGCATCGGATACGCAGTATTTT
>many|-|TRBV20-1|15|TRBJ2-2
CSAGVLAFNTGELFF
TGCAGTGCTGGAGTCCTAGCGTTTAACACCGGGGAGCTGTTTTTT
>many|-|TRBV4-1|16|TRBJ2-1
CASSQDPPGSYNEQFF
TGCGCCAGCAGCCAAGATCCTCCAGGCTCCTACAATGAGCAGTTCTTC
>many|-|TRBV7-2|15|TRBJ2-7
CASSLGLLPTYEQYF
TGTGCCAGCAGCTTGGGCCTTCTGCCCACCTACGAGCAGTACTTC